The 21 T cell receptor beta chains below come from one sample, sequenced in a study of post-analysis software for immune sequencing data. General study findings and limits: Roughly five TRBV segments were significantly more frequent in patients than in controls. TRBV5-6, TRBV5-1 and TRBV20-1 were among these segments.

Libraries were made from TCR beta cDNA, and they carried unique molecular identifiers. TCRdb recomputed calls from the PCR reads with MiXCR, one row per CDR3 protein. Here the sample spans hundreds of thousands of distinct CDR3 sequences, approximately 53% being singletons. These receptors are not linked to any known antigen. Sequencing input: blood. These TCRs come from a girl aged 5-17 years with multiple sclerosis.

In DNA, the CDR3 is TGTGCCAGCTCACCTACCCCGGACAGGGTGGAGTATGGCTACACCTTC. It encodes CASSPTPDRVEYGYTF. J is TRBJ1-2 and V is TRBV18, with TRBD1 identical over 8 bases. This CDR3 has 16 residues. CDR1 KGHSH and CDR2 LQKENI come from the germline V gene. Germline trimming cut 3 bases from V and 5 bases from J; bases unmatched to any gene: 11. Full variable domain (outside the CDR3, taken from reference TRBV18 and TRBJ1-2): NAGVMQNPRHLVRRRGQEARLRCSPMKGHSHVYWYRQLPEEGLKFMVYLQKENIIDESGMPKERFSAEFPKEGPSILRIQQVVRGDSAAYFCASSPTPDRVEYGYTFGSGTRLTVV.

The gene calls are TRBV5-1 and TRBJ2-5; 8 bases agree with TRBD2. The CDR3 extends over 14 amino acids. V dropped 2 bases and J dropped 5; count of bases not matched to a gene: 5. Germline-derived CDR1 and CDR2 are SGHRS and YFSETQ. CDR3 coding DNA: TGCGCCAGCAGCTTCCGGGAGGGTTCGGAGACCCAGTACTTC. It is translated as CASSFREGSETQYF.

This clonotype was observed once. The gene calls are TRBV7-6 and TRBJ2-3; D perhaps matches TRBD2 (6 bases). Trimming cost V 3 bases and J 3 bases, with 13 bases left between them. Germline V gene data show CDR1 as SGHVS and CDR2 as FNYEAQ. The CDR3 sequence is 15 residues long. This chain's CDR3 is CASSFAGRFTDTQYF. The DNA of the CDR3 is TGTGCCAGCAGCTTTGCAGGGAGGTTTACAGATACGCAGTATTTT.

CDR3 nucleotide sequence: TGCAGTGCTCCCGACAGGTCCTACGAGCAGTACTTC. As protein: CSAPDRSYEQYF. The V and J genes are TRBV20-1 and TRBJ2-7, with TRBD1 as a possible D gene (6 bases). V dropped 5 bases and J dropped 1 base, with 9 bases sitting between them. This CDR3 spans 12 amino acids. Germline lookup yields CDR1 DFQATT and CDR2 SNEGSKA (reference sequence).

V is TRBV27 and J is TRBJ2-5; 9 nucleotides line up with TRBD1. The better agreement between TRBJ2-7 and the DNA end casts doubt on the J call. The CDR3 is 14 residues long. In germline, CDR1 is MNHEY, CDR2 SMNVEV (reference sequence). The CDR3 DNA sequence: TGTGCCAGCAGCATAACCGGGACAGGGTACGAGCAGTACTTC. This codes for CASSITGTGYEQYF.

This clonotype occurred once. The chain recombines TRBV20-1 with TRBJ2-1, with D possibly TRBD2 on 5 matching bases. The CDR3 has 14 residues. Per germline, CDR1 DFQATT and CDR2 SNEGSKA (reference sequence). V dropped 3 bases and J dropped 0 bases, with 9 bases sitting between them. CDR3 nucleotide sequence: TGCAGTGCTAGGTACCGGGACTCCTACAATGAGCAGTTCTTC. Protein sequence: CSARYRDSYNEQFF.

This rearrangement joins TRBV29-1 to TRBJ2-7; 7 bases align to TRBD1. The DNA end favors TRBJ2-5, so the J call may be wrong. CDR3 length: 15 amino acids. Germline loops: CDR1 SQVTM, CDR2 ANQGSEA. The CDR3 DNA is TGCAGCGTCGATAGGGCTGGGACAGAGGAAGAGACCCAGTACTTC. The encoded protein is CSVDRAGTEEETQYF.

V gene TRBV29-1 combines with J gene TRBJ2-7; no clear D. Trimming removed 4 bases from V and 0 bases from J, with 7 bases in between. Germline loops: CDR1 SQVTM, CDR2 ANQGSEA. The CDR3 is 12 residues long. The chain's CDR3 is CSVAFASYEQYF. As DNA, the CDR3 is TGCAGCGTTGCCTTCGCCTCCTACGAGCAGTACTTC.

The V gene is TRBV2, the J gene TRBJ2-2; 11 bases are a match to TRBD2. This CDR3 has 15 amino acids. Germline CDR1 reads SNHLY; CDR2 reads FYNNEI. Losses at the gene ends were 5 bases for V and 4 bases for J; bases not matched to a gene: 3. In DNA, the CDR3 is TGTGCCAGCAGTCAACTAGCGGGAGTCACCGGGGAGCTGTTTTTT. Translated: CASSQLAGVTGELFF.

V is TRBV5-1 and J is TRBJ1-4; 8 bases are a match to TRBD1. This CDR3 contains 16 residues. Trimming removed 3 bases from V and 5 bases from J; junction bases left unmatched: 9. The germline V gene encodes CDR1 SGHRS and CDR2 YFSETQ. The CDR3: CASSSGGQGLNEKLFF. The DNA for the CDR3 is TGCGCCAGCAGCTCGGGAGGACAGGGATTGAATGAAAAACTGTTTTTT.

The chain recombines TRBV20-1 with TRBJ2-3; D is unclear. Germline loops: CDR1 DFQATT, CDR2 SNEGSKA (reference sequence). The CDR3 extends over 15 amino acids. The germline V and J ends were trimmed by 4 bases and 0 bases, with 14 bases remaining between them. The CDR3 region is CSAMLRRSSTDTQYF. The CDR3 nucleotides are TGCAGTGCTATGCTTAGGCGGTCTAGCACAGATACGCAGTATTTT.

CDR3 coding DNA: TGTGCCAGCAGCTTAGCTAGCGGGACCTCGGAGCAGTACTTC. This sequence encodes CASSLASGTSEQYF. The gene calls are TRBV7-9 and TRBJ2-5; 8 nucleotides match TRBD2. The germline gives CDR1 SEHNR, CDR2 FQNEAQ (reference sequence). The CDR3 runs 14 residues. The V and J ends lost 0 bases and 11 bases, in that order; junction bases with no gene match: 8. The whole variable domain, remainder taken from reference TRBV7-9 and TRBJ2-5, is DTGVSQNPRHKITKRGQNVTFRCDPISEHNRLYWYRQTLGQGPEFLTYFQNEAQLEKSRLLSDRFSAERPKGSFSTLEIQRTEQGDSAMYLCASSLASGTSEQYFGPGTRLLVL.

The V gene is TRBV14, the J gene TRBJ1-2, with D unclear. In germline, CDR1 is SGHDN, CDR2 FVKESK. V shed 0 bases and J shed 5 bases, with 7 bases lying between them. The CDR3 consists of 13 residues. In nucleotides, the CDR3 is TGTGCCAGCAGCCAAGATGCCGGATATGGCTACACCTTC. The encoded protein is CASSQDAGYGYTF.

In DNA form, the CDR3 reads TGTGCCAGCAGCTTAAGGGTTTACTACGAGCAGTACTTC. Translation: CASSLRVYYEQYF. This chain uses TRBV7-8 with TRBJ2-7; D gene uncertain. The length of the CDR3 is 13 residues. Germline V gene lookup returns CDR1 SGHVS and CDR2 FQNEAQ. V was pared by 2 bases and J by 3 bases, with 8 bases between.

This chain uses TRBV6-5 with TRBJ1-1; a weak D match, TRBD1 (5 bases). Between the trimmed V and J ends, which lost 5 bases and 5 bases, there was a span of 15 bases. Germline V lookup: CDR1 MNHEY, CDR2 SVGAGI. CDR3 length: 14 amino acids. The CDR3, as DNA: TGTGCCAGCAGTCTTACCGAATGGGGGACTGAAGCTTTCTTT. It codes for CASSLTEWGTEAFF.

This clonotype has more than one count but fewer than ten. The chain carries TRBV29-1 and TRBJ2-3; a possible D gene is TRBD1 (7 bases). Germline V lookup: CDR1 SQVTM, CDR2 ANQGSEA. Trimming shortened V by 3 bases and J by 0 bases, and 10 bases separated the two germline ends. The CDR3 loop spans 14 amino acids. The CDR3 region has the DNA TGCAGCGTTGACAGGGGGGAAAGCACAGATACGCAGTATTTT. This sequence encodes CSVDRGESTDTQYF.

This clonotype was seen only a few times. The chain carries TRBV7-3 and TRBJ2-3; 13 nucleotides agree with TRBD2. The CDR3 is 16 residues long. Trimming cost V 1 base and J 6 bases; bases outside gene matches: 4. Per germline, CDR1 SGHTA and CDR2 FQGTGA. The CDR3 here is CASSLNGLAGVDTQYF. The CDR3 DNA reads TGTGCCAGCAGCTTAAATGGACTAGCGGGGGTCGATACGCAGTATTTT.

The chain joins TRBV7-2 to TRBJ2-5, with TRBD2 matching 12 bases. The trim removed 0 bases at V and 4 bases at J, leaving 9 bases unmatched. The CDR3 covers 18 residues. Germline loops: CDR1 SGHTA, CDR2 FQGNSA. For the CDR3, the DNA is TGTGCCAGCAGCTTAGCCCCACCATCTAGCGGGGGGGGAGAGACCCAGTACTTC. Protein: CASSLAPPSSGGGETQYF.

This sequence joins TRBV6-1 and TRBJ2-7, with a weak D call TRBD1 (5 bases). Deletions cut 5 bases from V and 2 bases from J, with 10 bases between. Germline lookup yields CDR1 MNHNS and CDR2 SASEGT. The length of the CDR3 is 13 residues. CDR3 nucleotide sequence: TGTGCCAGCAGTTCTGACAGTCCCTACGAGCAGTACTTC. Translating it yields CASSSDSPYEQYF.

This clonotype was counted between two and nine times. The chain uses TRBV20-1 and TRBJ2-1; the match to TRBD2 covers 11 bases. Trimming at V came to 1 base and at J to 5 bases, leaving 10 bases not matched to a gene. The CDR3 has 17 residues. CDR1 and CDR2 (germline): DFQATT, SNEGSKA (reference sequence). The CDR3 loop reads CSARVTLGTSGNNEQFF. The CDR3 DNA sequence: TGCAGTGCTAGAGTTACCTTGGGGACTAGCGGAAACAATGAGCAGTTCTTC.

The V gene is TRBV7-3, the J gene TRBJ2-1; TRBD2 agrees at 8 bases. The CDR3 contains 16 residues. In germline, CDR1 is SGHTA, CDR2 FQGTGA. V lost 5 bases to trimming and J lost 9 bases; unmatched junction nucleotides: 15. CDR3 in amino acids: CASSLTTGTRLGEQFF. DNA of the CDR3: TGTGCCAGCAGCCTCACGACCGGGACTAGATTAGGTGAGCAGTTCTTC.